The T cell receptor (beta chain) described here comes from a study of blood T cell repertoires in COVID-19. Those enrolled in Seattle joined during active infection and were followed longitudinally afterward. This CDR3 spans 18 amino acids. Trimming cost V 3 bases and J 0 bases; bases outside gene matches: 11. Germline loops: CDR1 KGHSH, CDR2 LQKENI. Only in-frame clones appear in the TCRdb table, and some are missing; sequencing was by immunoSEQ multiplex PCR. The data contain hundreds of thousands of clones, 89% of them singletons. This sequence joins TRBV18 and TRBJ1-3; 7 nucleotides line up with TRBD1. The receptor comes from a woman in her twenties or thirties with COVID-19, enrolled during active disease. Sequenced sample: peripheral blood. In DNA form, the CDR3 reads TGTGCCAGCTCACCTTTCGAAACAGGGGTCGGCTCTGGAAACACCATATATTTT. Residues: CASSPFETGVGSGNTIYF.